Listed here are 2 T cell receptor beta chains from one sample, sequenced in a study of cytomegalovirus exposure and HLA in healthy donors. 13 Jbeta primers and 60 Vbeta primers were used for the PCR. The assay was immunoSEQ multiplex PCR, and TCRdb's table has in-frame clones only and misses some. The listing contains approximately 75,000 clones. Sequences were obtained from PBMCs. These receptors all come from a boy younger than 18 in good health and CMV-seronegative.

This chain links TRBV7-3 with TRBJ2-1, with a possible D match to TRBD2 (7 bases). Deletions cut 3 bases from V and 7 bases from J, with 16 bases between. Germline V lookup: CDR1 SGHTA, CDR2 FQGTGA. The CDR3 runs to 15 residues. The CDR3 loop reads CASSLSAGARNEQFF. Here the CDR3 DNA reads TGTGCCAGCAGCTTGTCTGCGGGGGCCAGAAATGAGCAGTTCTTC.

CDR3 DNA: TGTGCCAGCAGTTTATCGTCAGGGGGTGGAAGGGGCTACACCTTC. This gives the protein CASSLSSGGGRGYTF. The chain couples TRBV27 to TRBJ1-2; 7 bases align to TRBD1. Per the germline V gene, CDR1 is MNHEY and CDR2 is SMNVEV (reference sequence). The CDR3 runs 15 residues. J lost 8 bases, V lost 0 bases, and 9 bases had no gene match.